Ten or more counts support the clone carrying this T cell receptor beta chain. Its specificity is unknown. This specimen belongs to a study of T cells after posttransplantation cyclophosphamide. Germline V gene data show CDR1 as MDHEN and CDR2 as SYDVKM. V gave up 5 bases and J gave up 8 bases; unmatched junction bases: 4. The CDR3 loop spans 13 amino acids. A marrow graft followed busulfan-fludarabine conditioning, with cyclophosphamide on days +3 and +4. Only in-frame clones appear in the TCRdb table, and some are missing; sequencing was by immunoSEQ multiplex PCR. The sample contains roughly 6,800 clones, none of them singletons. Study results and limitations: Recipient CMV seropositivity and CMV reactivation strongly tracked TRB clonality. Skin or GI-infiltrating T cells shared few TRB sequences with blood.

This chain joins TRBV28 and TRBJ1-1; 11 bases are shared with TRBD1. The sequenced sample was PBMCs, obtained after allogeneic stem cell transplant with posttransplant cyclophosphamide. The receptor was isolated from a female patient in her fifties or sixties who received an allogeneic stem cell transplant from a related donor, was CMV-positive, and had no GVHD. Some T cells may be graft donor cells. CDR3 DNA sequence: TGTGCCAGCAGTGGACAGGGGGCGTCCGAAGCTTTCTTT. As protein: CASSGQGASEAFF.